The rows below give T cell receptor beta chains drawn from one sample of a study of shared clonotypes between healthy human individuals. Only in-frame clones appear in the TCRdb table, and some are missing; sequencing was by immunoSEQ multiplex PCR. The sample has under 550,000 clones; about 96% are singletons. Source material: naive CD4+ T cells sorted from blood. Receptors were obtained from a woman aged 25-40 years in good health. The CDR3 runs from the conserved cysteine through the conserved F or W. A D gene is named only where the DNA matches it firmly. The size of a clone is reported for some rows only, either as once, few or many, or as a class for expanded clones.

CDR3: CASSLELSGGTDTQYF
DNA: TGTGCCAGCAGCTTAGAGTTGAGCGGGGGCACAGATACGCAGTATTTT
size: .
J: TRBJ2-3
D: TRBD2
V: TRBV13

CDR3: CASSDQGRRTDTQYF
DNA: TGTGCCAGCAGTGACCAGGGACGCCGCACAGATACGCAGTATTTT
size: .
J: TRBJ2-3
D: .
V: TRBV6-4

CDR3: CASSQELGPMIGNTIYF
DNA: TGCGCCAGCAGCCAAGAACTTGGCCCCATGATAGGAAACACCATATATTTT
size: .
J: TRBJ1-3
D: .
V: TRBV4-1

CDR3: CAWSVDRGFFDTEAFF
DNA: TGTGCCTGGAGTGTTGACAGAGGATTTTTTGACACTGAAGCTTTCTTT
size: once
J: TRBJ1-1
D: .
V: TRBV30

CDR3: CASSLQTNLLEQYF
DNA: TGTGCCAGCAGCTTACAGACTAACCTACTAGAGCAGTACTTC
size: .
J: TRBJ2-7
D: .
V: TRBV7-9

CDR3: CASSSLGAQLDSYEQYF
DNA: TGTGCCAGCAGCTCCCTAGGTGCTCAGCTCGACTCCTACGAGCAGTACTTC
size: once
J: TRBJ2-7
D: .
V: TRBV5-6

CDR3: CASGPPGTDEQYF
DNA: TGTGCTAGTGGTCCTCCAGGGACCGACGAGCAGTACTTC
size: few
J: TRBJ2-7
D: .
V: TRBV12-5

CDR3: CASRRLYSNQPQHF
DNA: TGTGCCAGTAGGAGACTGTATAGCAATCAGCCCCAGCATTTT
size: .
J: TRBJ1-5
D: .
V: TRBV19

CDR3: CASSDPRGELFF
DNA: TGCGCCAGCAGTGATCCGCGCGGGGAGCTGTTTTTT
size: .
J: TRBJ2-2
D: .
V: TRBV10-1

CDR3: CASTSEDRGSNTIYF
DNA: TGTGCCAGCACCTCAGAGGATAGGGGCTCAAACACCATATATTTT
size: .
J: TRBJ1-3
D: .
V: TRBV13

CDR3: CASSLEGANTEAFF
DNA: TGTGCCAGCAGTTTGGAGGGCGCGAACACTGAAGCTTTCTTT
size: .
J: TRBJ1-1
D: .
V: TRBV28

CDR3: CSVGTSGFGQYF
DNA: TGCAGCGTTGGCACTAGCGGGTTTGGACAGTACTTC
size: .
J: TRBJ2-5
D: TRBD2
V: TRBV29-1

CDR3: CASSESGQGSTDTQYF
DNA: TGCGCCAGCAGTGAGTCGGGGCAGGGGAGCACAGATACGCAGTATTTT
size: .
J: TRBJ2-3
D: .
V: TRBV10-2

CDR3: CAISGTGPGEQYF
DNA: TGTGCCATCTCCGGGACAGGGCCGGGCGAGCAGTACTTC
size: once
J: TRBJ2-7
D: TRBD1
V: TRBV10-3

CDR3: CASSRTGVDNEKLFF
DNA: TGTGCCAGCAGTCGGACAGGGGTGGATAATGAAAAACTGTTTTTT
size: .
J: TRBJ1-4
D: TRBD1
V: TRBV7-9

CDR3: CASSLTSYGYTF
DNA: TGTGCCAGCAGCCTAACTAGCTATGGCTACACCTTC
size: .
J: TRBJ1-2
D: .
V: TRBV7-9

CDR3: CASSLDQGAGLTQYF
DNA: TGTGCCAGCAGCTTGGATCAGGGGGCTGGGTTAACCCAGTACTTC
size: .
J: TRBJ2-5
D: TRBD1
V: TRBV5-5

CDR3: CATSRGMGTSGYNEQFF
DNA: TGTGCCACCAGCAGAGGAATGGGGACTAGCGGTTACAATGAGCAGTTCTTC
size: .
J: TRBJ2-1
D: TRBD2
V: TRBV15

CDR3: CASSKGSKNIQYF
DNA: TGTGCCAGTAGTAAAGGGTCCAAAAACATTCAGTACTTC
size: .
J: TRBJ2-4
D: .
V: TRBV19

CDR3: CASRDRGPDTQYF
DNA: TGTGCCAGCCGGGACAGGGGTCCAGATACGCAGTATTTT
size: .
J: TRBJ2-3
D: TRBD1
V: TRBV2

CDR3: CASSYYGGTGIPLEQYF
DNA: TGTGCCAGCAGTTACTATGGCGGGACAGGGATCCCCCTCGAGCAGTACTTC
size: once
J: TRBJ2-7
D: TRBD1
V: TRBV28

CDR3: CASSSDRVGNQPQHF
DNA: TGTGCCAGCAGTTCAGACAGGGTCGGCAATCAGCCCCAGCATTTT
size: .
J: TRBJ1-5
D: TRBD1
V: TRBV27

CDR3: CASSPRWRSDSNQPQHF
DNA: TGTGCCAGCAGCCCTAGGTGGAGGAGCGATAGCAATCAGCCCCAGCATTTT
size: .
J: TRBJ1-5
D: .
V: TRBV5-8

CDR3: CASRGQGNQPQHF
DNA: TGTGCCAGCAGGGGACAGGGCAATCAGCCCCAGCATTTT
size: .
J: TRBJ1-5
D: TRBD1
V: TRBV27

CDR3: CATAWGVGETQYF
DNA: TGCGCCACCGCGTGGGGAGTTGGAGAGACCCAGTACTTC
size: .
J: TRBJ2-5
D: .
V: TRBV10-2

CDR3: CASSSRGQEGGHTF
DNA: TGCGCCAGCAGCTCAAGAGGGCAGGAGGGTGGCCACACCTTC
size: .
J: TRBJ1-2
D: .
V: TRBV5-1

CDR3: CASRWTSGVPDTQYF
DNA: TGTGCCAGTAGATGGACTAGTGGCGTTCCAGATACGCAGTATTTT
size: .
J: TRBJ2-3
D: TRBD2
V: TRBV19

CDR3: CAWSGAGTGRNQPQHF
DNA: TGTGCCTGGAGTGGGGCCGGGACAGGGAGAAATCAGCCCCAGCATTTT
size: once
J: TRBJ1-5
D: TRBD1
V: TRBV30

CDR3: CASSLGRERKYEQYF
DNA: TGTGCCAGCAGCTTAGGACGGGAGAGAAAATACGAGCAGTACTTC
size: .
J: TRBJ2-7
D: .
V: TRBV7-9

CDR3: CASSDFDSNSPLHF
DNA: TGTGCCAGCAGTGACTTTGACAGTAATTCACCCCTCCACTTT
size: .
J: TRBJ1-6
D: .
V: TRBV6-4

CDR3: CASSSRQGADEKLFF
DNA: TGTGCCAGCAGCTCCCGACAGGGGGCGGATGAAAAACTGTTTTTT
size: .
J: TRBJ1-4
D: TRBD1
V: TRBV7-9

CDR3: CASSTLRGPGANVLTF
DNA: TGTGCCAGCAGCACCCTCAGGGGGCCTGGGGCCAACGTCCTGACTTTC
size: .
J: TRBJ2-6
D: TRBD1
V: TRBV11-2

CDR3: CASSSGWGFGETQYF
DNA: TGTGCCAGTAGTAGTGGTTGGGGATTTGGAGAGACCCAGTACTTC
size: .
J: TRBJ2-5
D: .
V: TRBV19

CDR3: CASSQGRGLGGTYNEQFF
DNA: TGCGCCAGCAGCCAAGGCCGGGGATTGGGGGGCACCTACAATGAGCAGTTCTTC
size: .
J: TRBJ2-1
D: .
V: TRBV4-1

CDR3: CASSPRESYEQYF
DNA: TGTGCCAGCTCACCACGGGAGTCCTACGAGCAGTACTTC
size: .
J: TRBJ2-7
D: .
V: TRBV18

CDR3: CARGPGQGSEQYF
DNA: TGTGCCAGGGGACCGGGACAGGGCAGCGAGCAGTACTTC
size: .
J: TRBJ2-7
D: TRBD1
V: TRBV2

CDR3: CASTRLLNAGGTGELFF
DNA: TGTGCCAGCACCCGTTTGCTTAATGCAGGCGGCACCGGGGAGCTGTTTTTT
size: once
J: TRBJ2-2
D: .
V: TRBV6-8

CDR3: CASSLAGGRTDTQYF
DNA: TGTGCCAGCAGCTTAGCGGGAGGACGCACAGATACGCAGTATTTT
size: .
J: TRBJ2-3
D: TRBD2
V: TRBV7-3

CDR3: CASSLGQGLIYEQYF
DNA: TGTGCCAGCAGCTTGGGACAGGGCCTCATCTACGAGCAGTACTTC
size: .
J: TRBJ2-7
D: TRBD1
V: TRBV5-4

CDR3: CASSPFSFSSYNEQFF
DNA: TGCGCCAGCAGCCCGTTCTCTTTCAGCTCCTACAATGAGCAGTTCTTC
size: .
J: TRBJ2-1
D: .
V: TRBV5-1

CDR3: CASSLGYRDYEQYF
DNA: TGTGCCAGCAGCTTAGGGTACAGGGACTACGAGCAGTACTTC
size: .
J: TRBJ2-7
D: .
V: TRBV7-8

CDR3: CATSRAVPYEQYF
DNA: TGTGCCACCAGCAGAGCGGTCCCCTACGAGCAGTACTTC
size: .
J: TRBJ2-7
D: .
V: TRBV15

CDR3: CASKPGQGGFRNTGELFF
DNA: TGTGCCAGCAAACCGGGACAGGGAGGCTTTAGGAACACCGGGGAGCTGTTTTTT
size: .
J: TRBJ2-2
D: TRBD1
V: TRBV28

CDR3: CASSFRTSATLTYEQYF
DNA: TGTGCCAGCAGCTTCAGGACTAGCGCAACCCTGACCTACGAGCAGTACTTC
size: .
J: TRBJ2-7
D: TRBD2
V: TRBV13

CDR3: CASSFSGRASDEQYF
DNA: TGTGCCAGCAGTTTTAGCGGGAGGGCCAGCGACGAGCAGTACTTC
size: .
J: TRBJ2-7
D: TRBD2
V: TRBV28